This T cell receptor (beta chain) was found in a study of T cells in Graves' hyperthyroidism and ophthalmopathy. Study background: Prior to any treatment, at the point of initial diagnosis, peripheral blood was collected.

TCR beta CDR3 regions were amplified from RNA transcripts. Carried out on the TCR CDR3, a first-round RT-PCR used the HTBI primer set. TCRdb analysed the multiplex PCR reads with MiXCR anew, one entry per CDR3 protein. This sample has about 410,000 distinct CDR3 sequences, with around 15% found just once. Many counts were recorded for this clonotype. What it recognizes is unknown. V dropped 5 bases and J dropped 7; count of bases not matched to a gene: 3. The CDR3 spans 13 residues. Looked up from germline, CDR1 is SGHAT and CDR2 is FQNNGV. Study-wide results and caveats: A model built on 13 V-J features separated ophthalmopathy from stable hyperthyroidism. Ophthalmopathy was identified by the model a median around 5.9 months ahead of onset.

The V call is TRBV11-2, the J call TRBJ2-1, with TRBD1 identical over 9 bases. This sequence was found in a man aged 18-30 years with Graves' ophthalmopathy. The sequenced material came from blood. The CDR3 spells CASSRDRENEQFF. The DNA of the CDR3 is TGTGCCAGCAGCCGGGACAGGGAGAATGAGCAGTTCTTC. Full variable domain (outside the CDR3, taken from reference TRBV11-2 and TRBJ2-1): EAGVAQSPRYKIIEKRQSVAFWCNPISGHATLYWYQQILGQGPKLLIQFQNNGVVDDSQLPKDRFSAERLKGVDSTLKIQPAKLEDSAVYLCASSRDRENEQFFGPGTRLTVL.